The 20 T cell receptor beta chains listed next were all sequenced from one sample in a study of blood T cell repertoires in COVID-19. Profiled with immunoSEQ multiplex PCR; TCRdb holds only in-frame clones, not every one. This table has about 160,000 clones, around 81% appearing once. Sequences were obtained from peripheral blood. These receptors were taken from a man in his 60s with active or convalescent COVID-19.

This clone showed up just once. The chain combines TRBV18 with TRBJ2-3; 8 nucleotides match TRBD1. Trimming removed 6 bases from V and 3 bases from J; junction bases left unmatched: 5. CDR1 is KGHSH and CDR2 is LQKENI in the germline V gene. CDR3 length equals 14 residues. The CDR3 reads CASSLDRVTDTQYF. The CDR3 DNA reads TGTGCCAGCTCCCTGGACAGGGTAACAGATACGCAGTATTTT.

The chain links TRBV18 to TRBJ1-6; 9 nucleotides agree with TRBD1. Germline trimming cut 0 bases from V and 10 bases from J; bases unmatched to any gene: 4. The V gene's germline CDR1 is KGHSH and CDR2 LQKENI. The CDR3 consists of 15 residues. The CDR3 region has the DNA TGTGCCAGCTCACCACCGGGGACAGGGAGGTCACCCCTCCACTTT. Translating gives CASSPPGTGRSPLHF.

This chain joins TRBV5-4 and TRBJ1-1; D perhaps matches TRBD1 (5 bases). Germline values: CDR1 SGHNT, CDR2 YYREEE (reference sequence). CDR3 length equals 14 residues. V gave up 0 bases and J gave up 2 bases, with 8 bases separating them. The CDR3 DNA is TGTGCCAGCAGCTTGGGACAGATAAACACTGAAGCTTTCTTT. The encoded protein is CASSLGQINTEAFF.

This chain joins TRBV19 and TRBJ2-5; 9 bases line up with TRBD1. CDR1 and CDR2 from the germline V gene are LNHDA and SQIVND (reference sequence). The V and J ends lost 5 bases and 4 bases, in that order; junction bases with no gene match: 8. The CDR3 is 15 residues long. The CDR3 DNA is TGTGCCAGTAGTGACAAGGGACAGGGAATAGAGACCCAGTACTTC. It codes for CASSDKGQGIETQYF.

This clone was counted a single time. The chain uses TRBV6-5 and TRBJ2-7; TRBD2 aligns across 7 bases. The CDR3 extends over 15 amino acids. Germline-derived CDR1 and CDR2 are MNHEY and SVGAGI. V shed 2 bases and J 3 bases; nucleotides not matched to a gene: 7. The CDR3 spells CASSYERDSIYEQYF. The CDR3, as DNA: TGTGCCAGCAGTTACGAGCGGGACTCGATCTACGAGCAGTACTTC.

The V call is TRBV4-1, the J call TRBJ2-6; 7 bases line up with TRBD1. Per the germline V gene, CDR1 is MGHRA and CDR2 is YSYEKL. The CDR3 runs to 17 residues. The V and J ends lost 1 base and 4 bases, in that order; junction bases with no gene match: 7. This CDR3 is CASSQAPTGWGANVLTF. For the CDR3, the DNA is TGCGCCAGCAGCCAAGCCCCGACAGGGTGGGGGGCCAACGTCCTGACTTTC.

V is TRBV3-1 (or the pseudogene TRBV3-2) and J is TRBJ1-2; 10 bases map to TRBD1. Germline assignment: CDR1 LGHDT and CDR2 YNNKEL (reference sequence). CDR3 length equals 15 residues. Trimming at V came to 1 base and at J to 4 bases, leaving 3 bases not matched to a gene. The CDR3 loop is CASSQGTGGAYGYTF. Here the CDR3 DNA reads TGTGCCAGCAGCCAAGGGACAGGGGGGGCCTATGGCTACACCTTC.

This clone has a single count. The V gene is TRBV6-5, the J gene TRBJ1-2, with D possibly TRBD1 on 6 matching bases. V dropped 9 bases and J dropped 4 bases, with 18 bases sitting between them. This CDR3 spans 14 amino acids. Germline V gene lookup returns CDR1 MNHEY and CDR2 SVGAGI. The CDR3 region has the DNA TGTGCCAGTGGCACCAGGGACACGGGCTATGGCTACACCTTC. It yields the protein CASGTRDTGYGYTF.

This clone was seen a single time. At one end, the junction sequence differs from germline, possibly due to a read error. The chain uses TRBV6-1 and TRBJ1-1; D remains ambiguous. This CDR3 is 12 amino acids long. Germline-derived CDR1 and CDR2 are MNHNS and SASEGT. This CDR3 reads CASSDEGGRHSF. The CDR3 coding sequence is TGTGCCAGCAGTGACGAAGGCGGCCGTCACTCCTTT.

CDR3 protein: CASSLGSGGDEQFF. The CDR3 nucleotides read TGTGCCAGCAGCCTCGGAAGCGGGGGCGATGAGCAGTTCTTC. The rearrangement uses TRBV11-3 and TRBJ2-1; 8 bases map to TRBD2. The trim removed 5 bases at V and 8 bases at J, leaving 8 bases unmatched. Germline CDR1 is SGHNT and CDR2 is YENEEA. This CDR3 region has 14 residues.

The rearrangement joins TRBV7-2 to TRBJ1-6, with 11 bases that match TRBD1. With V trimmed by 5 bases and J by 10 bases, 7 bases remained unmatched. The CDR3 has 15 residues. The germline CDR1 and CDR2 sequences are SGHTA and FQGNSA. CDR3 nucleotides: TGTGCCAGCAGCCCGGGGACAGGGGGACAGTCACCCCTCCACTTT. It yields the protein CASSPGTGGQSPLHF.

This chain uses TRBV5-1 with TRBJ2-2, with D possibly being TRBD1 (6 bases). Trimming shortened V by 9 bases and J by 5 bases, and 23 bases separated the two germline ends. The CDR3 has 16 residues. Germline CDR1 SGHRS, CDR2 YFSETQ. The CDR3 sequence: CANMADRRGTTGELFF. CDR3 sequence (DNA): TGCGCCAACATGGCTGACAGGCGAGGGACAACCGGGGAGCTGTTTTTT.

The CDR3 nucleotides read TGCGCCAGCAGCTTGGAGCCGTATAGCAATCAGCCCCAGCATTTT. This sequence encodes CASSLEPYSNQPQHF. The chain combines TRBV5-1 with TRBJ1-5; D is undetermined. The CDR3 runs to 15 residues. The germline CDR1 and CDR2 sequences are SGHRS and YFSETQ. V gave up 0 bases and J gave up 0 bases, with 7 bases separating them.

This clone showed up just a few times. The rearrangement links TRBV2 to TRBJ1-1, with a tentative D call TRBD1 (5 bases). Germline V gene sequence: CDR1 SNHLY, CDR2 FYNNEI. Between the trimmed V and J ends, which lost 6 bases and 0 bases, there was a span of 11 bases. The CDR3 has 14 residues. The CDR3, as DNA: TGTGCCAGCAGAACAGGTGCTTTGAACACTGAAGCTTTCTTT. The encoded protein is CASRTGALNTEAFF. The full variable domain, rest sourced from reference TRBV2 and TRBJ1-1, is EPEVTQTPSHQVTQMGQEVILRCVPISNHLYFYWYRQILGQKVEFLVSFYNNEISEKSEIFDDQFSVERPDGSNFTLKIRSTKLEDSAMYFCASRTGALNTEAFFGQGTRLTVV.

The chain combines TRBV9 with TRBJ1-4; 8 positions agree with TRBD1. Trimming at V came to 2 bases and at J to 2 bases, leaving 2 bases not matched to a gene. This CDR3 has 15 amino acids. Germline V gene sequence: CDR1 SGDLS, CDR2 YYNGEE. As DNA, the CDR3 is TGTGCCAGCAGCGTGTGGACAGGGACTAATGAAAAACTGTTTTTT. Amino acids: CASSVWTGTNEKLFF.

This sequence joins TRBV12-3 or TRBV12-4 and TRBJ1-4; D is unclear. Between the trimmed V and J ends, which lost 5 bases and 5 bases, there was a span of 3 bases. This CDR3 contains 11 residues. The chain's CDR3 is CASSRNEKLFF. The DNA of the CDR3 is TGTGCCAGCAGTCGGAATGAAAAACTGTTTTTT.

A remark on this clone: A junction end diverges from the germline sequence, so it may reflect a read error. The V and J genes are TRBV20-1 and TRBJ1-2; tentative D call: TRBD1 (5 bases). Germline assignment: CDR1 DFQATT and CDR2 SNEGSKA (reference sequence). The CDR3 contains 9 residues. CDR3 loop: CSAPVTGGF. The CDR3 DNA sequence: TGCAGTGCCCCCGTGACCGGGGGTTTC.

This clone was seen just once. The chain links TRBV19 to TRBJ2-4, with 10 positions matching TRBD1. CDR3 length: 15 residues. Germline V lookup: CDR1 LNHDA, CDR2 SQIVND (reference sequence). Trimming took 3 bases from V and 6 from J; bases not matched to a gene: 5. The chain's CDR3 is CASSMTGGRGNIQYF. The CDR3 DNA reads as TGTGCCAGTAGTATGACAGGGGGCCGGGGAAACATTCAGTACTTC.

The chain employs TRBV15 and TRBJ2-3; 11 bases align to TRBD2. J lost 2 bases, V lost 8 bases, and 6 bases had no gene match. This CDR3 has 15 amino acids. Germline V gives CDR1 LNHNV, CDR2 YYDKDF (reference sequence). This CDR3 reads CATSRLAGLTDTQYF. The CDR3 nucleotides read TGTGCCACCTCAAGACTAGCGGGGCTCACAGATACGCAGTATTTT.

The chain is built from TRBV24-1 and TRBJ1-1; D is possibly TRBD1 (5 bases). The CDR3 loop spans 15 amino acids. The germline CDR1 and CDR2 sequences are KGHDR and SFDVKD. With 4 bases removed from V and 0 bases from J, the gap between germline ends came to 11 bases. CDR3 coding DNA: TGTGCCACCAGTGAGGGGAGGGGAATGAACACTGAAGCTTTCTTT. Translating it yields CATSEGRGMNTEAFF.